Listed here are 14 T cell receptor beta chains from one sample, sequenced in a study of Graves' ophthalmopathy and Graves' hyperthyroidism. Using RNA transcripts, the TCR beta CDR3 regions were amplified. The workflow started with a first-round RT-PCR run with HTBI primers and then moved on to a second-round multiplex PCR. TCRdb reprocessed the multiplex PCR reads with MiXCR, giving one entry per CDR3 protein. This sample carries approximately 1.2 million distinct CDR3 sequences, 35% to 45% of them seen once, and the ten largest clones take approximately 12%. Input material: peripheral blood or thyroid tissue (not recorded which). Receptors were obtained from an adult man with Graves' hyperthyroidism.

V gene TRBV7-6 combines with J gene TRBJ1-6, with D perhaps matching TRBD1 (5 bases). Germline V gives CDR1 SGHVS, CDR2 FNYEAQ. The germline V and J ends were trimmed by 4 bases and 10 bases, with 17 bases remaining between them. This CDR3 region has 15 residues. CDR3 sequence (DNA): TGTGCCAGCAGCTATTATGGGGGGGACCAATCACCCCTCCACTTT. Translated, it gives CASSYYGGDQSPLHF.

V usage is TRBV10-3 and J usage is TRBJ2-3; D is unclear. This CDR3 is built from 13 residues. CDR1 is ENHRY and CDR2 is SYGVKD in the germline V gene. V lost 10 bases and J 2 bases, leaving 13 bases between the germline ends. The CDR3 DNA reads TGTGCCAGCAGCACAACGTACACAGATACGCAGTATTTT. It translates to CASSTTYTDTQYF.

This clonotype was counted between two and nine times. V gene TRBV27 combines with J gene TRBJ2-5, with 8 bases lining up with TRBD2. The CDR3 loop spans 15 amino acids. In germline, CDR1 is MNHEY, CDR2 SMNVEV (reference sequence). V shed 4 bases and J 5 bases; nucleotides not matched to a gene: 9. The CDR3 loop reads CASSWTAGGGETQYF. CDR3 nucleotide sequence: TGTGCCAGCAGTTGGACCGCGGGAGGTGGGGAGACCCAGTACTTC.

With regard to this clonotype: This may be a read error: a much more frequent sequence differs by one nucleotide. In DNA, the CDR3 is TGTGCCAGCAGGACATGGTACTCTGGGGCCAACGTCCTGACTTTC. This codes for CASRTWYSGANVLTF. The chain recombines TRBV10-3 with TRBJ2-6; D may be TRBD1 (5 bases). Germline assignment: CDR1 ENHRY and CDR2 SYGVKD. Trimming pared 10 bases from V and 0 bases from J, leaving 13 bases between. CDR3 length equals 15 residues.

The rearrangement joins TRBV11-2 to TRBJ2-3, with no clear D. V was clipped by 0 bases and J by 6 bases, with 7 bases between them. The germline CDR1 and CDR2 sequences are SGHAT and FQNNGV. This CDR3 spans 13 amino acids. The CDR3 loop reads CASSLDVRDTQYF. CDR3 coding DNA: TGTGCCAGCAGCTTAGATGTCAGGGATACGCAGTATTTT.

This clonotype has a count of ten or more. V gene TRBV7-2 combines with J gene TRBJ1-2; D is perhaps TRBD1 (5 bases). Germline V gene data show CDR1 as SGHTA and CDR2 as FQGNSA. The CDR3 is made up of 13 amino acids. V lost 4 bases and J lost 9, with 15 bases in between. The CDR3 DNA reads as TGTGCCAGCAGCTCGGACACCTTTAGGAGCTACACCTTC. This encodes CASSSDTFRSYTF. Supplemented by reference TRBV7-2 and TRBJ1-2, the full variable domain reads GAGVSQSPSNKVTEKGKDVELRCDPISGHTALYWYRQSLGQGLEFLIYFQGNSAPDKSGLPSDRFSAERTGGSVSTLTIQRTQQEDSAVYLCASSSDTFRSYTFGSGTRLTVV.

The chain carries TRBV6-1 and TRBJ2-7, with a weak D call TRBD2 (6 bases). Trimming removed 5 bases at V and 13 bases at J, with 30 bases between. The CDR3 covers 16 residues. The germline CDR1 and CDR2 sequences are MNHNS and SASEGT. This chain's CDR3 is CASSRNPSDSGDSEYF. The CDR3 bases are TGTGCCAGCAGTCGAAACCCAAGCGACAGTGGGGACTCGGAATACTTC.

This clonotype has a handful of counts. The CDR3 DNA sequence: TGTGCCAGCAGTCTTGAACGGACTAGCGCCCATCCCTACGAGCAGTACTTC. Translated: CASSLERTSAHPYEQYF. The rearrangement joins TRBV12-3 or TRBV12-4 to TRBJ2-7, with 9 bases aligning to TRBD2. Losses at the gene ends were 5 bases for V and 2 bases for J; bases not matched to a gene: 13. CDR3 length: 17 residues.

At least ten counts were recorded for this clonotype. The CDR3 protein is CSVSTGGGGYTF. The CDR3 bases are TGCAGCGTGTCGACAGGGGGTGGAGGCTACACCTTC. The chain combines TRBV29-1 with TRBJ1-2, with 9 bases fitting TRBD1. The CDR3 runs 12 residues. Germline-derived CDR1 and CDR2 are SQVTM and ANQGSEA. With V trimmed by 6 bases and J by 8 bases, 7 bases remained unmatched. Filled out from reference TRBV29-1 and TRBJ1-2, the complete variable domain reads SAVISQKPSRDICQRGTSLTIQCQVDSQVTMMFWYRQQPGQSLTLIATANQGSEATYESGFVIDKFPISRPNLTFSTLTVSNMSPEDSSIYLCSVSTGGGGYTFGSGTRLTVV.

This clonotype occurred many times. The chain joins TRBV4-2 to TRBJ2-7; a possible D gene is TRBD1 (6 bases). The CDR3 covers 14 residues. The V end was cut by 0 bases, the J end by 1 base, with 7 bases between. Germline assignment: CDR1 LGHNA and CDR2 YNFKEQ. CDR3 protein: CASSQDQGSYEQYF. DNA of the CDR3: TGTGCCAGCAGCCAAGATCAGGGGTCCTACGAGCAGTACTTC.

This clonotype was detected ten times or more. The CDR3: CASSLGGVGQPQHF. As DNA, the CDR3 is TGTGCCAGCAGTTTAGGGGGGGTAGGGCAGCCCCAGCATTTT. This chain joins TRBV12-3 or TRBV12-4 and TRBJ1-5; tentatively, D is TRBD1 (5 bases). V was pared by 1 base and J by 7 bases, with 11 bases between. CDR3 size: 14 residues.

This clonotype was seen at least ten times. The CDR3 coding sequence is TGTGCCAGCAGCGTAGGAGTTTCGGAGACCCAGTACTTC. Amino acid sequence: CASSVGVSETQYF. The chain has TRBV9 and TRBJ2-5; D is uncertain. Germline CDR1 is SGDLS and CDR2 is YYNGEE. Trimming took 0 bases from V and 5 from J, leaving 8 bases between them. The CDR3 is made up of 13 amino acids.

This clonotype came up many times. CDR3 region: CASSGGTGAGELFF. In DNA form, the CDR3 reads TGTGCCAGCAGCGGTGGGACAGGTGCCGGGGAGCTGTTTTTT. This sequence joins TRBV9 and TRBJ2-2, with 8 bases matching TRBD1. Germline loops: CDR1 SGDLS, CDR2 YYNGEE. The CDR3 length is 14 residues. The ends lost 3 bases at V and 6 bases at J; junction bases unmatched: 4.

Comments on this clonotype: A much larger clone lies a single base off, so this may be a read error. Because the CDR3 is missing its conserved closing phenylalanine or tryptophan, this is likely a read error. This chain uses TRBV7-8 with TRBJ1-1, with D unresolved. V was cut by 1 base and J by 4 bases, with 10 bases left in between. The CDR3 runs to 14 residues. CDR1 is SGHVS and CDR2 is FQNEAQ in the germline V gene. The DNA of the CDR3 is TGTGCCAGCAGCTTAGATCCGCCCGTCACTGAAGCTTTCCTT. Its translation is CASSLDPPVTEAFL.